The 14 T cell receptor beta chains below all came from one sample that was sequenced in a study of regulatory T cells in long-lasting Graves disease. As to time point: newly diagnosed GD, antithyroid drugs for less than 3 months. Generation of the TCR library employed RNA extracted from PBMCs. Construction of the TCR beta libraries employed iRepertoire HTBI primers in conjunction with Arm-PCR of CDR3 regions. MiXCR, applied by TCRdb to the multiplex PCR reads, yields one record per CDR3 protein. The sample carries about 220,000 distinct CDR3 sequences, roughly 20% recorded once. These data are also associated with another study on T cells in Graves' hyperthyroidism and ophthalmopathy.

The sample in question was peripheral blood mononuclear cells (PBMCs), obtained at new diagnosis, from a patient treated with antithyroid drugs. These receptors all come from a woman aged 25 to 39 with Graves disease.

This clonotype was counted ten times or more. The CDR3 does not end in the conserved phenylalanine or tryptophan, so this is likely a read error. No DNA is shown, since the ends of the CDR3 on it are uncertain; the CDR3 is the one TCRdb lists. The CDR3 sequence: CASSLGTSMAL. This sequence joins TRBV7-9 and TRBJ1-1; no check of the table's D call, TRBD1, against the DNA was made. Including both end residues, the CDR3 is 11 amino acids long. CDR1 and CDR2 from the germline V gene are SEHNR and FQNEAQ (reference sequence).

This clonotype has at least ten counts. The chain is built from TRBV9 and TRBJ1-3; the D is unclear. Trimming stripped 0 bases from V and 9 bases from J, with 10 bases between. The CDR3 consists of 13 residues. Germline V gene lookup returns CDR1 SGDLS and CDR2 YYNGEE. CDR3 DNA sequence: TGTGCCAGCAGCGTAGAAACAGTTGGCACCATATATTTT. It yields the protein CASSVETVGTIYF.

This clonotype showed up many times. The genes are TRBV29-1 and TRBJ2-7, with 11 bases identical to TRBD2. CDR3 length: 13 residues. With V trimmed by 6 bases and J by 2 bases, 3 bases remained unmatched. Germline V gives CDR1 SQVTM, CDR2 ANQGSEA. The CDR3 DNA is TGCAGCGTGGGGGGACTAGCGGCCTACGAGCAGTACTTC. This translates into CSVGGLAAYEQYF.

The CDR3, as DNA: TGTGCCAGCAGTGACGGGACAGGGGGCTATGGCTACACCTTC. Translated: CASSDGTGGYGYTF. This chain uses TRBV6-4 with TRBJ1-2; 11 bases line up with TRBD1. The CDR3 sequence is 14 residues long. V was pared by 2 bases and J by 4 bases, with 0 bases of the junction left unmatched. The germline V gene has CDR1 MRHNA and CDR2 SNTAGT.

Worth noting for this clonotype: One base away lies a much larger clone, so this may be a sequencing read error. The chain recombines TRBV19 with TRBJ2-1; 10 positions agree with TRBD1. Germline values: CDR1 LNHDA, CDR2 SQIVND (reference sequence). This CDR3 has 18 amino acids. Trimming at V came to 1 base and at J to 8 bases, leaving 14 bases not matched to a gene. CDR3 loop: CASSIGQGASPGYDEQFF. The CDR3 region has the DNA TGTGCCAGTAGTATAGGACAGGGGGCTTCCCCTGGATACGATGAGCAGTTCTTC. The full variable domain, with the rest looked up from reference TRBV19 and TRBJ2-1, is DGGITQSPKYLFRKEGQNVTLSCEQNLNHDAMYWYRQDPGQGLRLIYYSQIVNDFQKGDIAEGYSVSREKKESFPLTVTSAQKNPTAFYLCASSIGQGASPGYDEQFFGPGTRLTVL.

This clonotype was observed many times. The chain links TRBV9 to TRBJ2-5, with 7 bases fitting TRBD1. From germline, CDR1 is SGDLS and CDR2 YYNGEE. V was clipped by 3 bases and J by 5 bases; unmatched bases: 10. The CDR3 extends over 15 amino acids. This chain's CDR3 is CASSAHAGGWETQYF. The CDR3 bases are TGTGCCAGCAGCGCCCATGCAGGGGGTTGGGAGACCCAGTACTTC. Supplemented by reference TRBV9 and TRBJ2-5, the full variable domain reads DSGVTQTPKHLITATGQRVTLRCSPRSGDLSVYWYQQSLDQGLQFLIQYYNGEERAKGNILERFSAQQFPDLHSELNLSSLELGDSALYFCASSAHAGGWETQYFGPGTRLLVL.

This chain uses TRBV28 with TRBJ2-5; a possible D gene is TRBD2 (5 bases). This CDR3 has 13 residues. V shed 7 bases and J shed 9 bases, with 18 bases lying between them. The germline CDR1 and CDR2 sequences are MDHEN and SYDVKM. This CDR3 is CASTRGWAPAQYF. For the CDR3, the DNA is TGTGCCAGCACCCGGGGTTGGGCCCCTGCCCAGTACTTC.

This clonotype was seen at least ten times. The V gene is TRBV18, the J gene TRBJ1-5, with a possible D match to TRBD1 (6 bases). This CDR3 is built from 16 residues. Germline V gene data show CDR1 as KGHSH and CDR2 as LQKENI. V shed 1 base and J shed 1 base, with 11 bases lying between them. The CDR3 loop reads CASSPRQGNSNQPQHF. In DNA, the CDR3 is TGTGCCAGCTCACCACGCCAGGGGAACAGCAATCAGCCCCAGCATTTT.

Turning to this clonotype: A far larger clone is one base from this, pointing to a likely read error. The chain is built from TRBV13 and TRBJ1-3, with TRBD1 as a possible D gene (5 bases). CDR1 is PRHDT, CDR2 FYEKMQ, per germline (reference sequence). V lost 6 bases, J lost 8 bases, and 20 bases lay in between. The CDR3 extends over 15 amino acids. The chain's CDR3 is CASSVGGDGGYTIYF. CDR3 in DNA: TGTGCCAGCAGTGTCGGAGGCGACGGGGGATACACCATATATTTT.

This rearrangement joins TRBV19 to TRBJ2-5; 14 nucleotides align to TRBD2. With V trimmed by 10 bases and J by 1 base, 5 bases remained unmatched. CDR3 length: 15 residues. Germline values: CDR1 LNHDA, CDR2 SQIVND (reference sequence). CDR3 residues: CATGLAGGSQETQYF. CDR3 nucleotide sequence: TGTGCCACCGGACTAGCGGGAGGTAGCCAAGAGACCCAGTACTTC.

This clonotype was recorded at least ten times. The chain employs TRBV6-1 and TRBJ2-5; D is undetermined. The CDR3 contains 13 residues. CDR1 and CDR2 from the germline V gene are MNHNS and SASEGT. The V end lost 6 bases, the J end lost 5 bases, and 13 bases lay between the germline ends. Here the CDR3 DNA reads TGTGCCAGCAGCCACGGGCTTTCCGAGACCCAGTACTTC. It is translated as CASSHGLSETQYF.

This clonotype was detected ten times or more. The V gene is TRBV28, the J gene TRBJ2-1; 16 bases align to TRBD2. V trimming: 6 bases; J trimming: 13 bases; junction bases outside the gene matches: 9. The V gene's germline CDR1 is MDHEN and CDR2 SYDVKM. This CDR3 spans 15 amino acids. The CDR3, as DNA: TGTGCCAGCAGCTCGGGACTAGCGGGAGGGCCTGGTCAGTTCTTC. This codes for CASSSGLAGGPGQFF.

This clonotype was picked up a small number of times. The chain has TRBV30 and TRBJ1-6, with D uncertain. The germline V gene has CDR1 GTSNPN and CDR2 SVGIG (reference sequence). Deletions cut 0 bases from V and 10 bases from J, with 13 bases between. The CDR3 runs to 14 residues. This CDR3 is CAWSVVTSGSPLHF. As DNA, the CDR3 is TGTGCCTGGAGTGTTGTAACCTCGGGGTCACCCCTCCACTTT.

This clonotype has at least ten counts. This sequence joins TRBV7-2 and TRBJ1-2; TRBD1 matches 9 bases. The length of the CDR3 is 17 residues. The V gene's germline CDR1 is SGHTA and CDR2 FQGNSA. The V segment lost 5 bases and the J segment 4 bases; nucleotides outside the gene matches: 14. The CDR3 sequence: CASSPGTGSSKVYGYTF. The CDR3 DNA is TGTGCCAGCAGCCCCGGGACAGGGAGTAGTAAGGTCTATGGCTACACCTTC.